This T cell receptor beta chain was observed in a study of early stage breast cancer tumors. On the study more broadly: Samples were sequenced at around 10-fold average coverage. General observations from the study: Commonly generated sequences made up most enriched TCRB sequences shared between patients.

A remark on this clone: The antigen remains undetermined.

Each sample had two DNA replicates, roughly 0.5 ug blood or about 1.5 ug tissue. Assay: immunoSEQ multiplex PCR; the TCRdb copy retains only in-frame clones and omits some. The sample has more than 55,000 clones; more than 70% are singletons. This CDR3 contains 13 residues. Between the trimmed V and J ends, which lost 7 bases and 2 bases, there was a span of 12 bases. The germline gives CDR1 MNHNS, CDR2 SASEGT. The receptor was isolated from a person in their 40s with breast cancer. This sequence joins TRBV6-1 and TRBJ2-7; TRBD1 or TRBD2 may be the D gene (5 bases each). Sequenced: blood. This chain's CDR3 is CASTLGVPYEQYF. The DNA of the CDR3 is TGTGCCAGCACTCTGGGGGTTCCCTACGAGCAGTACTTC.